What follows are 2 T cell receptor beta chains derived from one specimen sequenced in a study of T cell responses to AZD1222 COVID-19 vaccine. Using immunoSEQ multiplex PCR, the repertoire was profiled, and TCRdb retains in-frame clones only, with some absent. Here the sample spans around 150,000 clones, around 89% being singletons. The material was peripheral blood, obtained 28 days after the second AZD1222 dose. The receptors were gathered from an adult who received the AZD1222 COVID-19 vaccine.

The chain uses TRBV14 and TRBJ1-4; tentative D call: TRBD1 (6 bases). CDR1 SGHDN and CDR2 FVKESK come from the germline V gene. The CDR3 is made up of 14 amino acids. The V end was cut by 0 bases, the J end by 12 bases, with 14 bases between. The CDR3, as DNA: TGTGCCAGCAGCCAAGAAACTCCGGGACATGAACTGTTTTTT. Protein: CASSQETPGHELFF. Variable domain in full (rest from reference TRBV14 and TRBJ1-4): EAGVTQFPSHSVIEKGQTVTLRCDPISGHDNLYWYRRVMGKEIKFLLHFVKESKQDESGMPNNRFLAERTGGTYSTLKVQPAELEDSGVYFCASSQETPGHELFFGSGTQLSVL.

The chain joins TRBV5-4 to TRBJ1-1, with 10 bases identical to TRBD1. Per germline, CDR1 SGHNT and CDR2 YYREEE (reference sequence). The CDR3 has 15 residues. Losses at the gene ends were 7 bases for V and 0 bases for J; bases not matched to a gene: 6. The CDR3 is CASGQGGTMNTEAFF. As DNA, the CDR3 is TGTGCCAGCGGACAGGGGGGAACCATGAACACTGAAGCTTTCTTT.